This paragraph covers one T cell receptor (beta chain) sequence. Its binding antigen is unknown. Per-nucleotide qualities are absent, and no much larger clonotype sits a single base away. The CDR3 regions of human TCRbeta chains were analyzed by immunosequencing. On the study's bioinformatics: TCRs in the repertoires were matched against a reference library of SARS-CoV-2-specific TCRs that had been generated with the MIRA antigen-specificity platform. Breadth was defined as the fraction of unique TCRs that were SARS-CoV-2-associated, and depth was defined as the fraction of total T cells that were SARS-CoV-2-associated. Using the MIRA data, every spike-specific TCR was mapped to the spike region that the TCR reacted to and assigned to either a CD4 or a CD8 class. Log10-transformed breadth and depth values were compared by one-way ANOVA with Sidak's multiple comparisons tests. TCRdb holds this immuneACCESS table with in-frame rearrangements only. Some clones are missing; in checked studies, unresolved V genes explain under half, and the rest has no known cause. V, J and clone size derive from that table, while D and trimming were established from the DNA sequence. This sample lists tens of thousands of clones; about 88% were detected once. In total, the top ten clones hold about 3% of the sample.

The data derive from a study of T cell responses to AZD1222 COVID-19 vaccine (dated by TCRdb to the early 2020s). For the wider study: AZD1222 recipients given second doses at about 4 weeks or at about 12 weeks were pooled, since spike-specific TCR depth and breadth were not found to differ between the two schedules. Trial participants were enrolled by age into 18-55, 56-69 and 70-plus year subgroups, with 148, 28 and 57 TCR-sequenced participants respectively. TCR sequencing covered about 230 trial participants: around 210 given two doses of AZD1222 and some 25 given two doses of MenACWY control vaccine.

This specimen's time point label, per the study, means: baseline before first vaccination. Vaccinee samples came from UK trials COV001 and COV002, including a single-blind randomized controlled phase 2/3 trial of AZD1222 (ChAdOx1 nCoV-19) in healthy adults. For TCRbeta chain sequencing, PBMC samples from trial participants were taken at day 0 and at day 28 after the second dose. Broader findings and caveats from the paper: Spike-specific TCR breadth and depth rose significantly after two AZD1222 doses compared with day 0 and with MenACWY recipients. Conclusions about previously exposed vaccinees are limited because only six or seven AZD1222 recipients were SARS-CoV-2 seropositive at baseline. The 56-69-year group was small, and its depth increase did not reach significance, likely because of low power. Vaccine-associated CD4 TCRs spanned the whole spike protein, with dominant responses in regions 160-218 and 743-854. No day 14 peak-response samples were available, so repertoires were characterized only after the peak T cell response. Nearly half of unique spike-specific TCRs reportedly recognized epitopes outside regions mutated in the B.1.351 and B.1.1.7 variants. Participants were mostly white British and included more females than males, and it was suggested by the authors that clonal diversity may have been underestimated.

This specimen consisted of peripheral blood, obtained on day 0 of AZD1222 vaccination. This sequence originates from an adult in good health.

The CDR3 region reads CASSLGLSEGPLSTDTQYF. The DNA sequence is given as TGTGCCAGCAGCTTAGGTTTGAGCGAGGGGCCTCTAAGCACAGATACGCAGTATTTT. Rearrangement joined TRBV13 to TRBJ2-3; the D call is possibly TRBD1 or TRBD2, each sharing 5 bases. For CDR1 and CDR2, the germline V gene (reference sequence) lists PRHDT and FYEKMQ. Deletion took 0 bases off V and 0 bases off J, with a span of 19 bases between the germline ends. CDR3 length: 19 amino acids, cysteine to phenylalanine. The only DNA kept is the CDR3, 57 bases in frame from the first base.